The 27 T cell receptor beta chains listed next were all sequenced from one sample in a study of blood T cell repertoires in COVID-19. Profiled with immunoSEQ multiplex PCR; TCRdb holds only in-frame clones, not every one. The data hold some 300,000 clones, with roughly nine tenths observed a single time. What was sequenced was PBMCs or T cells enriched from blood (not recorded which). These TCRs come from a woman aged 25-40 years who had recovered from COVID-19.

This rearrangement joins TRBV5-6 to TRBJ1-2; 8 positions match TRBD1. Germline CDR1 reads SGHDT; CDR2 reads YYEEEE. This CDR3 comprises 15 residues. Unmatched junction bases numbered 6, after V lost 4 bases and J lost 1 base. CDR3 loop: CASSQMTGDNYGYTF. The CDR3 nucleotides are TGTGCCAGCAGCCAAATGACAGGGGATAACTATGGCTACACCTTC. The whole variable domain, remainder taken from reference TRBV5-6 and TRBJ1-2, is DAGVTQSPTHLIKTRGQQVTLRCSPKSGHDTVSWYQQALGQGPQFIFQYYEEEERQRGNFPDRFSGHQFPNYSSELNVNALLLGDSALYLCASSQMTGDNYGYTFGSGTRLTVV.

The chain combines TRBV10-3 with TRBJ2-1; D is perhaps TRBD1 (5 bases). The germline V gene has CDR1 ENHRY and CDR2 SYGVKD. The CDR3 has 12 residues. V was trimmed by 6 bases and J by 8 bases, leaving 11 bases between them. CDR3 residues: CAIRDTSDEQFF. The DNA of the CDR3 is TGTGCCATCAGGGACACTTCTGATGAGCAGTTCTTC.

Here the CDR3 reads CASSPSGLLLGDAFF. CDR3 in DNA: TGTGCCAGCAGTCCGTCAGGGCTGCTCCTGGGTGATGCTTTCTTT. This chain joins TRBV6-2 or TRBV6-3 and TRBJ1-1; tentatively, D is TRBD1 (5 bases). The CDR3 contains 15 residues. V lost 5 bases, J lost 11 bases, and 24 bases lay in between. Germline V gene sequence: CDR1 MNHEY, CDR2 SVGEGT.

The CDR3 region has the DNA TGTGCCAGCAGTGAGCGAATGGGACAGGGAGAAAACATTCAGTACTTC. Protein sequence: CASSERMGQGENIQYF. The chain recombines TRBV2 with TRBJ2-4; 9 nucleotides align to TRBD1. The CDR3 consists of 16 residues. J was trimmed by 5 bases and V by 3 bases; bases with no gene match: 8. CDR1 and CDR2 from the germline V gene are SNHLY and FYNNEI.

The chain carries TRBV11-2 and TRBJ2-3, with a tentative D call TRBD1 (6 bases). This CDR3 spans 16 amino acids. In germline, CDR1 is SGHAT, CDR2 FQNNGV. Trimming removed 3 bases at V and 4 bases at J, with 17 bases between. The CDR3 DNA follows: TGTGCCAGCAGCTTGGAGAGGGCAGGGGCCCCAGATACGCAGTATTTT. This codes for CASSLERAGAPDTQYF.

The CDR3 reads CASSLGQENTEAFF. The CDR3 DNA reads as TGCGCCAGCAGCTTAGGACAGGAAAACACTGAAGCTTTCTTT. The chain combines TRBV5-1 with TRBJ1-1; 7 bases align to TRBD1. V shed 2 bases, J shed 2 bases, and the junction held 3 bases outside the gene matches. Germline V gene sequence: CDR1 SGHRS, CDR2 YFSETQ. The length of the CDR3 is 14 residues.

The CDR3 sequence: CASSPGTKQETQYF. The CDR3 DNA is TGTGCCAGCAGCCCCGGGACAAAACAAGAGACCCAGTACTTC. V is TRBV9 and J is TRBJ2-5, with D perhaps TRBD1 (6 bases). The CDR3 is made up of 14 amino acids. V lost 4 bases and J lost 2, with 12 bases in between. The V gene's germline CDR1 is SGDLS and CDR2 YYNGEE.

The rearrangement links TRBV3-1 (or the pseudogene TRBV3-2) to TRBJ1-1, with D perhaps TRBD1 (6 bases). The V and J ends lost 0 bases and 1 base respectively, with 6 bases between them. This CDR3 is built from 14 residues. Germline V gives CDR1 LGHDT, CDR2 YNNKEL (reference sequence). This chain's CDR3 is CASSQEDRNTEAFF. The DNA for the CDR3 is TGTGCCAGCAGCCAAGAGGACAGGAACACTGAAGCTTTCTTT.

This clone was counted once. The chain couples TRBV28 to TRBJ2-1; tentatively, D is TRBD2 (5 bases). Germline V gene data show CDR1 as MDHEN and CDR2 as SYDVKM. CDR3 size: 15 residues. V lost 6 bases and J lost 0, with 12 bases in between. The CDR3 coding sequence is TGTGCCAGCAGAAGGGAGTTTGGCTCCTACAATGAGCAGTTCTTC. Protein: CASRREFGSYNEQFF.

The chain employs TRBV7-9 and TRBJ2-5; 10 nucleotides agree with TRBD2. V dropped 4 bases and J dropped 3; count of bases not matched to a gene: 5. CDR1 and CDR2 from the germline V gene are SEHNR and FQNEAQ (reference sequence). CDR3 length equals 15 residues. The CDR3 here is CASSSSSGGEETQYF. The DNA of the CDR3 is TGTGCCAGCAGCTCCTCTAGCGGGGGAGAAGAGACCCAGTACTTC.

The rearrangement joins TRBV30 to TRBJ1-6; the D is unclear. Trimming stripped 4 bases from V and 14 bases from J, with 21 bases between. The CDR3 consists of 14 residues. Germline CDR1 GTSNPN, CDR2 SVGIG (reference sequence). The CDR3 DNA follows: TGTGCCTGGATTCAGACACCCAGCGGTATGTCCCTCCACTTT. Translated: CAWIQTPSGMSLHF.

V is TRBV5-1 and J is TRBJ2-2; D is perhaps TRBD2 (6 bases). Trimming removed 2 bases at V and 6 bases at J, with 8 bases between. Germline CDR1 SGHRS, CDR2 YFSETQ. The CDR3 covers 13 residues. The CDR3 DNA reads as TGCGCCAGCAGCTTTTCGGGGGCCGGGGAGCTGTTTTTT. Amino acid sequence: CASSFSGAGELFF.

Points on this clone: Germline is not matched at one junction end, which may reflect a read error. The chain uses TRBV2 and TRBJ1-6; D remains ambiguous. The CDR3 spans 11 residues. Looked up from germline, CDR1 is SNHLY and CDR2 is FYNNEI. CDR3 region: CASSDWGPRGF. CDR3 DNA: TGTGCCAGCAGCGATTGGGGTCCCCGGGGCTTT.

The CDR3 region has the DNA TGTGCCTGGAGTGGGGGGACAGCGATCTCCTACGAGCAGTACTTC. Its translation is CAWSGGTAISYEQYF. This chain connects TRBV30 to TRBJ2-7, with 7 bases fitting TRBD1. This CDR3 contains 15 residues. Trimming at V came to 1 base and at J to 0 bases, leaving 6 bases not matched to a gene. Germline CDR1 is GTSNPN and CDR2 is SVGIG (reference sequence).

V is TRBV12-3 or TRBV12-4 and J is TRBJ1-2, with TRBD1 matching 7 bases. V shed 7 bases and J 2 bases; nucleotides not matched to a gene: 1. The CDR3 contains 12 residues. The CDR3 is CASKTGNYGYTF. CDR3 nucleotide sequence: TGTGCCAGCAAGACAGGGAACTATGGCTACACCTTC.

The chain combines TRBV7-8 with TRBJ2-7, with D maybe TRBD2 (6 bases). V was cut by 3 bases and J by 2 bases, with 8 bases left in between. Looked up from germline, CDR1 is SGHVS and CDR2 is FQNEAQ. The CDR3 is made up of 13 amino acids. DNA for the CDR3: TGTGCCAGCAGCTTTCCGGGAGCCTACGAGCAGTACTTC. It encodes CASSFPGAYEQYF.

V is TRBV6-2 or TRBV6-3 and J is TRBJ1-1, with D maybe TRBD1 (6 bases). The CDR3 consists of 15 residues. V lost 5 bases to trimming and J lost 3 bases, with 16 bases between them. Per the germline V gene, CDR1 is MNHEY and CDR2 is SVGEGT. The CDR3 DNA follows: TGTGCCAGCAGTCGGACGGACAGCTCGTACACTGAAGCTTTCTTT. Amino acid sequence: CASSRTDSSYTEAFF.

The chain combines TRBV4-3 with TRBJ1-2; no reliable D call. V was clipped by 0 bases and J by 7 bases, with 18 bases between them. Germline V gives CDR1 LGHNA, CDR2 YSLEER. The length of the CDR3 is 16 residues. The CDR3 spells CASSQDLQAPFAGYTF. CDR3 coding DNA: TGCGCCAGCAGCCAAGATCTGCAGGCCCCCTTTGCTGGCTACACCTTC.

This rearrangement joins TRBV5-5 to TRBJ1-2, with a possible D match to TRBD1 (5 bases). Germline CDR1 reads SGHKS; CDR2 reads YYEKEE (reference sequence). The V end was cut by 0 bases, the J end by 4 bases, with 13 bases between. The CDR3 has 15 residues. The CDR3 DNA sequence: TGTGCCAGCAGCTTGGATGGGGGAGGAGGCTATGGCTACACCTTC. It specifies CASSLDGGGGYGYTF.

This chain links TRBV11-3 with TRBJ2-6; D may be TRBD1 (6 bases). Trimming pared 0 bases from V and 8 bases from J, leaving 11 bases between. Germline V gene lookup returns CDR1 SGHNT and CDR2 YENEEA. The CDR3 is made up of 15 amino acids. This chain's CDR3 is CASSLDGQGSNVLTF. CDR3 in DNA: TGTGCCAGCAGCTTAGACGGGCAGGGGTCCAACGTCCTGACTTTC.

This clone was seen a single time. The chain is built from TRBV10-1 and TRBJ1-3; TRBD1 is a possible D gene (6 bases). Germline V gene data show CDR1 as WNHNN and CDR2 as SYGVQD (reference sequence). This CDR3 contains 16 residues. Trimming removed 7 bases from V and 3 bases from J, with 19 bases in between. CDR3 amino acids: CASTNTRGLYGNTIYF. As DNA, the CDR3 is TGCGCCAGCACGAACACCAGGGGCCTCTATGGAAACACCATATATTTT.

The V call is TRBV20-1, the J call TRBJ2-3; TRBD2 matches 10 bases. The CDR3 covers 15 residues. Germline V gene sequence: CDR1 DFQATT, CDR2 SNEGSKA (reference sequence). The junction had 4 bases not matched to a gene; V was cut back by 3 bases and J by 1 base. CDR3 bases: TGCAGTGCTAGTGCCCTAGCGGGGGGCACAGATACGCAGTATTTT. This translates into CSASALAGGTDTQYF.

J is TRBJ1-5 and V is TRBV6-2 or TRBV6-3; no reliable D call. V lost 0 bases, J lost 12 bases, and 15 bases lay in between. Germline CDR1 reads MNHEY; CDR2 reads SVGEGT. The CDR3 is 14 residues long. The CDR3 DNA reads TGTGCCAGCAGTTACTCGAGGCAGTCTGGAAACCAGCATTTT. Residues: CASSYSRQSGNQHF.

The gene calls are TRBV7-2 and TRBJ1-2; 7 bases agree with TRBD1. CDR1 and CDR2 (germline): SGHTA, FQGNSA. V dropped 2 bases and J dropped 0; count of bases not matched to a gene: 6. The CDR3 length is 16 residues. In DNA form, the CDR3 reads TGTGCCAGCAGCTTAACCTCCGGGACAGCTAACTATGGCTACACCTTC. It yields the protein CASSLTSGTANYGYTF.

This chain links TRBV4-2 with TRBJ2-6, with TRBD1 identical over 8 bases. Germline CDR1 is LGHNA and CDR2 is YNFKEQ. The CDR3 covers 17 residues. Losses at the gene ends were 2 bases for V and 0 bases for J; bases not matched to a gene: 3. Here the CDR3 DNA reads TGTGCCAGCAGCCAACCTACAGGGGGCTCTGGGGCCAACGTCCTGACTTTC. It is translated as CASSQPTGGSGANVLTF.

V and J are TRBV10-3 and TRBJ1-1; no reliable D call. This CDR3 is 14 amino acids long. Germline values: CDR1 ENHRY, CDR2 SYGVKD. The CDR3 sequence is CAHQPDTSNTEAFF. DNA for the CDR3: TGTGCGCATCAACCCGACACCTCGAACACTGAAGCTTTCTTT.

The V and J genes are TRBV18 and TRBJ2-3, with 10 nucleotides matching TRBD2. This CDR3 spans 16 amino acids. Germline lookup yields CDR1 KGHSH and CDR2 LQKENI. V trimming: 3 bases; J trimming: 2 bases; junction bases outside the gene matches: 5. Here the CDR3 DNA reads TGTGCCAGCTCACCGTCTAGCGGGGGATTCACAGATACGCAGTATTTT. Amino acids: CASSPSSGGFTDTQYF.